The source of this T cell receptor beta chain is a study of T cells after yellow fever vaccination. General study findings and limits: Of the clonotypes, a small share occurred in both CD4 and CD8 compartments. When the response was secondary, it was weaker but reached its peak faster, day 5 versus 15. Clones that expanded after primary vaccination mostly reappeared after the booster (roughly 96% CD4, around 87% CD8).

This CDR3 comprises 16 residues. Trimming shortened V by 3 bases and J by 2 bases, and 16 bases separated the two germline ends. Germline CDR1 reads SGHVS; CDR2 reads FQNEAQ. This clonotype was observed a few times. No antigen is known for it. TCRdb itself ran the 5' RACE reads through MiXCR, one entry per CDR3 protein. Of 620,000 or so distinct CDR3 sequences listed, about 17% are singletons. This sequence joins TRBV7-8 and TRBJ2-5; D call uncertain. The specimen was PBMCs, collected roughly 5 days after the first yellow fever vaccination. The receptor was derived from a man between 18 and 29 years old who received the YFV17D yellow fever vaccine. The DNA for the CDR3 is TGTGCCAGCAGCTTCACGACTCTACGGGCACAAGAGACCCAGTACTTC. Protein sequence: CASSFTTLRAQETQYF.